What follows are 21 T cell receptor beta chains derived from one specimen sequenced in a study of T cells of healthy individuals (dated by TCRdb to the late 2010s). Libraries were constructed by 5' RACE. The sequencing machine was an Illumina MiSeq. TCRdb took the public reads, trimmed them with fastp at Q25, ran MiXCR for clone calling and kept in-frame beta chains. Each entry merges the rows of one CDR3 protein and shows their most common DNA and genes. The sample data list around 83,000 distinct CDR3 sequences, and about 5.5% of these were observed just once. The ten largest clonotypes hold about 7.5% of the sample. These receptors all stem from a female donor in good health.

This clonotype is categorized as medium-sized. The rearrangement joins TRBV12-3 or TRBV12-4 to TRBJ2-2, with 9 bases fitting TRBD2. CDR3 length: 15 residues. The V gene end was trimmed by 2 bases and the J gene end by 7 bases; junction bases not matched to a gene: 5. The CDR3 spells CASSLPRTSDGELFF. The CDR3 DNA follows: TGTGCCAGCAGTTTACCTAGGACTAGCGACGGGGAGCTGTTTTTT.

The J gene is TRBJ1-1, the V gene TRBV29-1; the D is unclear. This CDR3 has 14 residues. The germline gives CDR1 SQVTM, CDR2 ANQGSEA. V dropped 4 bases and J dropped 1 base, with 13 bases sitting between them. CDR3 sequence reads: CSVGKTDWNTEAFF. In DNA, the CDR3 is TGCAGCGTTGGAAAGACCGACTGGAACACTGAAGCTTTCTTT.

This clonotype was counted many times. The genes are TRBV20-1 and TRBJ2-1, with 10 positions matching TRBD1. V was pared by 3 bases and J by 4 bases, with 6 bases of the junction left unmatched. Germline V lookup: CDR1 DFQATT, CDR2 SNEGSKA (reference sequence). This CDR3 spans 15 amino acids. CDR3: CSARRQGALYNEQFF. The CDR3, as DNA: TGCAGTGCTAGGCGACAGGGGGCCTTGTACAATGAGCAGTTCTTC.

In this sample, this clonotype turned up many times. The gene calls are TRBV6-6 and TRBJ1-1; D is uncertain. V gave up 5 bases and J gave up 7 bases, with 11 bases separating them. This CDR3 has 12 amino acids. In germline, CDR1 is MNHNY, CDR2 SVGAGI (reference sequence). The CDR3 DNA reads as TGTGCCAGCAGTCGCTACTCTGGTGAAGCTTTCTTT. Translation gives CASSRYSGEAFF.

At least ten counts were recorded for this clonotype. The J gene is TRBJ2-1, the V gene TRBV5-6; D might be TRBD1 or TRBD2, each matching 5 bases. V gave up 0 bases and J gave up 8 bases, with 12 bases separating them. The germline V gene has CDR1 SGHDT and CDR2 YYEEEE. The CDR3 extends over 14 amino acids. The CDR3 DNA reads as TGTGCCAGCAGCTTGGGCGCTGGGGGAGATGAGCAGTTCTTC. Amino acid sequence: CASSLGAGGDEQFF.

For this clonotype: The junction departs from germline at one end; a sequencing error may be responsible. This rearrangement joins TRBV14 to TRBJ1-1, with 8 bases aligning to TRBD1. CDR1 and CDR2 from the germline V gene are SGHDN and FVKESK. The CDR3 is made up of 16 amino acids. The CDR3, as DNA: TGTGTCAGCAGTCCCCGACAGGGGCAAGGGGGGACTGAAGCTTTCTTT. It yields the protein CVSSPRQGQGGTEAFF.

This clonotype was seen ten or more times. The chain recombines TRBV28 with TRBJ2-7, with unresolved D. The CDR3 extends over 14 amino acids. Germline V gene lookup returns CDR1 MDHEN and CDR2 SYDVKM. Trimming took off 10 bases at V and 3 bases at J, with 19 bases between the two ends. CDR3 in DNA: TGTGCCATCGCACCTTCCCGGACCCGCTACGAGCAGTACTTC. This codes for CAIAPSRTRYEQYF.

In this sample, this clonotype turned up many times. This CDR3 is CAWSDDRGNIQYF. The CDR3 nucleotides are TGTGCCTGGAGTGATGACAGGGGGAACATTCAGTACTTC. J is TRBJ2-4 and V is TRBV30; 9 bases are shared with TRBD1. Trimming removed 1 base from V and 7 bases from J; junction bases left unmatched: 2. From germline, CDR1 is GTSNPN and CDR2 SVGIG (reference sequence). The CDR3 is 13 amino acids.

The sample holds a few counts of this clonotype. The V gene is TRBV5-8, the J gene TRBJ1-5; maybe TRBD1 (5 bases). CDR1 and CDR2 from the germline V gene are SGHTS and YDEGEE. V lost 6 bases and J 7 bases, leaving 14 bases between the germline ends. This CDR3 has 13 residues. CDR3 in DNA: TGTGCCAGCAACATCGGGGACGGCCAGCCCCAGCATTTT. Protein: CASNIGDGQPQHF.

This clonotype was counted at least ten times. The J gene is TRBJ2-1, the V gene TRBV15; 11 bases are shared with TRBD2. CDR3 length equals 15 residues. CDR1 LNHNV and CDR2 YYDKDF come from the germline V gene (reference sequence). The trim removed 0 bases at V and 8 bases at J, leaving 3 bases unmatched. The CDR3 bases are TGTGCCACCAGCAGAGAACTAGCGGGAGCCGATGAGCAGTTCTTC. As protein: CATSRELAGADEQFF.

On this clonotype itself: A junction boundary mismatches the germline segment, possibly from a read error. V is TRBV7-7 and J is TRBJ2-2; D may match TRBD1 or TRBD2 (6 bases each). Germline CDR1 and CDR2: SSHAT and FNYEAQ (reference sequence). This CDR3 is 16 amino acids long. The CDR3 sequence is CASSLGGNANTGELFF. CDR3 coding DNA: TGTGCTAGCAGCTTAGGGGGGAACGCGAACACCGGGGAGCTGTTTTTT.

This clonotype was seen ten or more times. The V gene is TRBV20-1, the J gene TRBJ1-1; D uncertain. Trimming took off 3 bases at V and 7 bases at J, with 9 bases between the two ends. This CDR3 contains 11 residues. Germline CDR1 and CDR2: DFQATT and SNEGSKA (reference sequence). CDR3 sequence: CSARWGVEAFF. CDR3 bases: TGCAGTGCTAGGTGGGGTGTTGAAGCTTTCTTT.

This chain uses TRBV3-1 with TRBJ1-1, with D hard to call. V was shortened by 4 bases and J by 6 bases, with 12 bases between the two germline ends. CDR3 size: 13 residues. Germline CDR1 reads LGHDT; CDR2 reads YNNKEL (reference sequence). In DNA form, the CDR3 reads TGTGCCAGCAGCCCCAACCCGGCTGCTGAAGCTTTCTTT. This encodes CASSPNPAAEAFF.

This clonotype was counted only a few times. The chain links TRBV4-2 to TRBJ1-6; possible D gene TRBD1, 5 bases. The CDR3 spans 15 residues. Germline V gives CDR1 LGHNA, CDR2 YNFKEQ. The ends were cut back, 0 bases at V and 7 bases at J, with 10 bases in the middle. CDR3: CASSQEPGTNSPLHF. In nucleotides, the CDR3 is TGTGCCAGCAGCCAAGAACCAGGGACGAATTCACCCCTCCACTTT.

This clonotype came up many times. This sequence joins TRBV7-2 and TRBJ1-5; a possible D gene is TRBD1 (6 bases). This CDR3 has 13 residues. The V end lost 5 bases, the J end lost 6 bases, and 11 bases lay between the germline ends. The germline V gene has CDR1 SGHTA and CDR2 FQGNSA. This chain's CDR3 is CASSPGVRQPQHF. The CDR3 DNA reads as TGTGCCAGCAGCCCAGGGGTACGTCAGCCCCAGCATTTT.

This clonotype was found many times. The rearrangement joins TRBV7-9 to TRBJ2-1, with 13 bases that match TRBD2. In germline, CDR1 is SEHNR, CDR2 FQNEAQ (reference sequence). There are 13 residues in the CDR3. The trim removed 11 bases at V and 7 bases at J, leaving 5 bases unmatched. CDR3 in DNA: TGTGCCCTGGGGACTAGCGGGATTAATGAGCAGTTCTTC. Protein sequence: CALGTSGINEQFF.

This clonotype was counted many times. This sequence joins TRBV5-1 and TRBJ2-6, with D perhaps matching TRBD1 (6 bases). The CDR3 sequence is 16 residues long. Germline CDR1 and CDR2: SGHRS and YFSETQ. The V end was cut by 4 bases, the J end by 0 bases, with 11 bases between. The CDR3 loop reads CASSEGTSSGANVLTF. As DNA, the CDR3 is TGCGCCAGCAGCGAGGGGACAAGCTCTGGGGCCAACGTCCTGACTTTC.

This clonotype was picked up many times. The chain couples TRBV12-3 or TRBV12-4 to TRBJ1-5, with D perhaps matching TRBD1 (6 bases). CDR3 length: 14 amino acids. V dropped 7 bases and J dropped 2 bases, with 12 bases sitting between them. This chain's CDR3 is CASTHRACNQPQHF. CDR3 coding DNA: TGTGCCAGCACCCACAGGGCCTGCAATCAGCCCCAGCATTTT.

This clonotype was counted at least ten times. The CDR3 loop reads CASRTGTGDSPLHF. CDR3 DNA: TGCGCCAGCAGAACCGGGACAGGGGATTCACCCCTCCACTTT. The chain recombines TRBV4-3 with TRBJ1-6; 10 bases agree with TRBD1. CDR1 is LGHNA, CDR2 YSLEER, per germline. The trim removed 6 bases at V and 8 bases at J, leaving 4 bases unmatched. This CDR3 comprises 14 residues.

This clonotype has a count of ten or more. The chain has TRBV28 and TRBJ2-3; 7 nucleotides match TRBD1. Germline assignment: CDR1 MDHEN and CDR2 SYDVKM. V lost 4 bases to trimming and J lost 2 bases; unmatched junction nucleotides: 12. The length of the CDR3 is 17 residues. The CDR3 DNA follows: TGTGCCAGCAGTTCCTCCGGGACAAGGGGGCCCACAGATACGCAGTATTTT. Protein product: CASSSSGTRGPTDTQYF. The whole variable domain, remainder taken from reference TRBV28 and TRBJ2-3, is DVKVTQSSRYLVKRTGEKVFLECVQDMDHENMFWYRQDPGLGLRLIYFSYDVKMKEKGDIPEGYSVSREKKERFSLILESASTNQTSMYLCASSSSGTRGPTDTQYFGPGTRLTVL.

Many counts were recorded for this clonotype. V is TRBV3-1 and J is TRBJ2-2, with 9 positions matching TRBD1. The CDR3 spans 16 residues. Unmatched junction bases numbered 6, after V lost 6 bases and J lost 1 base. CDR1 LGHDT and CDR2 YNNKEL come from the germline V gene (reference sequence). The CDR3 nucleotides are TGTGCCAGCAGTCGTCCGGGACAGGGGAACACCGGGGAGCTGTTTTTT. It translates to CASSRPGQGNTGELFF.